A selection of T cell receptor beta chains follows, all from one sample in a study of blood T cell repertoires in COVID-19. Libraries were prepared by immunoSEQ multiplex PCR; TCRdb keeps only in-frame clonotypes and omits some of them. The sample shows almost 250,000 clones, roughly 85% of them seen only once. Sequences were obtained from PBMCs or T cells enriched from blood (not recorded which). The receptors come from a woman between 50 and 59 years old with acute COVID-19. Each CDR3 is given with its conserved first and last residue. The D gene is left open where the match is weak. Only some rows state a clone size, as once, few, many or a class for expanded clones.

j_call: TRBJ1-5; v_call: TRBV9; d_call: TRBD1; clone_size: -; cdr3_aa: CASDPGQGPKNQPQHF; cdr3_nt: TGTGCCAGCGATCCGGGACAGGGGCCCAAGAATCAGCCCCAGCATTTT
j_call: TRBJ1-1; v_call: TRBV18; d_call: -; clone_size: -; cdr3_aa: CASSSSGEIEAFF; cdr3_nt: TGTGCCAGCTCATCGTCAGGGGAAATTGAAGCTTTCTTT
j_call: TRBJ2-6; v_call: TRBV12-3/TRBV12-4; d_call: -; clone_size: -; cdr3_aa: CASSFQGNVLTF; cdr3_nt: TGTGCCAGCAGTTTTCAGGGAAACGTCCTGACTTTC
j_call: TRBJ1-1; v_call: TRBV5-1; d_call: -; clone_size: -; cdr3_aa: CASSLEAWGANTEAFF; cdr3_nt: TGCGCCAGCAGCTTGGAGGCGTGGGGCGCGAACACTGAAGCTTTCTTT
j_call: TRBJ2-3; v_call: TRBV7-2; d_call: TRBD1; clone_size: few; cdr3_aa: CASRPSGGAGGDTQYF; cdr3_nt: TGTGCCAGCAGACCTTCAGGGGGCGCAGGGGGAGATACGCAGTATTTT
j_call: TRBJ2-5; v_call: TRBV5-4; d_call: TRBD2; clone_size: -; cdr3_aa: CASSPPSGGVGETQYF; cdr3_nt: TGTGCCAGCAGCCCACCTAGCGGGGGTGTAGGAGAGACCCAGTACTTC
j_call: TRBJ2-5; v_call: TRBV5-4; d_call: TRBD2; clone_size: many; cdr3_aa: CASSPSSGQPLQETQYF; cdr3_nt: TGTGCCAGCAGCCCTTCTAGCGGGCAGCCACTTCAAGAGACCCAGTACTTC
j_call: TRBJ1-1; v_call: TRBV19; d_call: TRBD1; clone_size: -; cdr3_aa: CASSIGGQGGAFF; cdr3_nt: TGTGCCAGTAGTATTGGAGGACAGGGCGGTGCTTTCTTT
j_call: TRBJ1-1; v_call: TRBV3-1/TRBV3-2; d_call: TRBD1; clone_size: -; cdr3_aa: CASSLPTGGITEAFF; cdr3_nt: TGTGCCAGCAGCCTACCGACAGGGGGCATTACTGAAGCTTTCTTT
j_call: TRBJ1-1; v_call: TRBV5-6; d_call: -; clone_size: -; cdr3_aa: CASSLFRGFPPEAFF; cdr3_nt: TGTGCCAGCAGCTTGTTTCGGGGTTTCCCACCAGAAGCTTTCTTT
j_call: TRBJ1-3; v_call: TRBV3-1/TRBV3-2; d_call: TRBD1; clone_size: few; cdr3_aa: CASSQDPGGTGNTIYF; cdr3_nt: TGTGCCAGCAGCCAAGATCCAGGGGGGACTGGAAACACCATATATTTT
j_call: TRBJ1-5; v_call: TRBV19; d_call: TRBD1; clone_size: -; cdr3_aa: CASSTVKGAGQPQHF; cdr3_nt: TGTGCCAGTAGCACGGTAAAGGGGGCGGGACAGCCCCAGCATTTT
j_call: TRBJ1-4; v_call: TRBV25-1; d_call: TRBD1; clone_size: -; cdr3_aa: CASRPGQANEKLFF; cdr3_nt: TGTGCCAGCCGACCGGGACAGGCTAATGAAAAACTGTTTTTT
j_call: TRBJ2-3; v_call: TRBV18; d_call: TRBD2; clone_size: -; cdr3_aa: CASSPSSGGATDTQYF; cdr3_nt: TGTGCCAGCTCACCATCTAGCGGGGGGGCCACAGATACGCAGTATTTT
j_call: TRBJ1-1; v_call: TRBV7-3; d_call: -; clone_size: -; cdr3_aa: CASSNYRAEAFF; cdr3_nt: TGTGCCAGCAGCAACTATCGTGCTGAAGCTTTCTTT